These T cell receptor beta chains were read from a single sample in a study of metastatic and nonmetastatic thyroid tumors. TCRdb recomputed clones from the PCR reads via MiXCR. There are some 35,000 clones in the sample; 35% to 45% occur only once, and 22% lies in the top ten. Input material: tumor tissue. These receptor sequences come from a female donor with papillary thyroid cancer or a benign thyroid nodule (not recorded which). Some clones in this sample may be carry-over from other donors' samples. Each CDR3 is given with its conserved first and last residue. The order of the fields is V gene, CDR3 protein.

V gene: TRBV20-1
CDR3 protein: CSAEAGSTDTQYF

V gene: TRBV20-1
CDR3 protein: CSALVQETQYF

V gene: TRBV5-1
CDR3 protein: CASSFGGGNEQFF

V gene: TRBV24-1
CDR3 protein: CATSDQGTGVETQYF

V gene: TRBV11-1
CDR3 protein: CASSLARGLAGAYNEQFF

V gene: TRBV18
CDR3 protein: CASSPIRDRPHEQYF

V gene: TRBV28
CDR3 protein: CASSQRGARSYNEQFF

V gene: TRBV6-2/TRBV6-3
CDR3 protein: CASSYGLAYEQYF

V gene: TRBV30
CDR3 protein: CAWSLQQEQYF

V gene: TRBV11-2
CDR3 protein: CASSLDPSYEQYF

V gene: TRBV5-1
CDR3 protein: CASSLVAGEDTGELFF

V gene: TRBV9
CDR3 protein: CASSVAGDPYNEQFF

V gene: TRBV6-1
CDR3 protein: CASRTVGNYEQYF

V gene: TRBV9
CDR3 protein: CASSTRQGSNTIYF

V gene: TRBV7-8
CDR3 protein: CASSLGAQGDNYGYTF

V gene: TRBV6-2/TRBV6-3
CDR3 protein: CAIQAPRSYEQYF

V gene: TRBV2
CDR3 protein: CASRETGLSGNTIYF

V gene: TRBV4-1
CDR3 protein: CASSQVKQGNQPQHF

V gene: TRBV10-1
CDR3 protein: CASSEREDMEAFF

V gene: TRBV7-9
CDR3 protein: CASSFLGYEQYF

V gene: TRBV20-1
CDR3 protein: CSPSGSGNNEQFF

V gene: TRBV6-1
CDR3 protein: CASSDPGQSNEQFF

V gene: TRBV5-1
CDR3 protein: CASSRGLAGGRTYNEQFF

V gene: TRBV6-1
CDR3 protein: CASSGSSYNSPLHF

V gene: TRBV27
CDR3 protein: CASSPHSVCGRGGEQFF

V gene: TRBV2
CDR3 protein: CASARAHYEQYF

V gene: TRBV28
CDR3 protein: CASSLFGAKGNSPLHF

V gene: TRBV6-1
CDR3 protein: CASRKTGQLVTNGYTF

V gene: TRBV6-1
CDR3 protein: CASSGVLAGVQFEQFF